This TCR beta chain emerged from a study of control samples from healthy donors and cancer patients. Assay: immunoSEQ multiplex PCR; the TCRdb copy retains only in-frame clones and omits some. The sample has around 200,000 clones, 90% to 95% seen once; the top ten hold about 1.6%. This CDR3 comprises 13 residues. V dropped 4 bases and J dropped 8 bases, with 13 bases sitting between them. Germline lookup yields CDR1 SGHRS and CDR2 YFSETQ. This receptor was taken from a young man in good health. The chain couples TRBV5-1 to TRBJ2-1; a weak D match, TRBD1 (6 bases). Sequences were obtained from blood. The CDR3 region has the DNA TGCGCCAGCAGCACACGGGGACAAGATGAGCAGTTCTTC. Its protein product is CASSTRGQDEQFF.